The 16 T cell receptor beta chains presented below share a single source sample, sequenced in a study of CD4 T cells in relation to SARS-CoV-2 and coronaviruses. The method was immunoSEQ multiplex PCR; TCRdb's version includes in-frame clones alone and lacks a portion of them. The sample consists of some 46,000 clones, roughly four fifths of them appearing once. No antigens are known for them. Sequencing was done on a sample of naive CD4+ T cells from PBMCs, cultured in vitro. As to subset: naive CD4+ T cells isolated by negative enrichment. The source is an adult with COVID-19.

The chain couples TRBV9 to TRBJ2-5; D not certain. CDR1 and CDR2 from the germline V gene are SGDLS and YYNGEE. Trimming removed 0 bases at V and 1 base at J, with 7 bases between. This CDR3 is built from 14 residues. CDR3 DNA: TGTGCCAGCAGCGTAGACACGGGCCAAGAGACCCAGTACTTC. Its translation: CASSVDTGQETQYF.

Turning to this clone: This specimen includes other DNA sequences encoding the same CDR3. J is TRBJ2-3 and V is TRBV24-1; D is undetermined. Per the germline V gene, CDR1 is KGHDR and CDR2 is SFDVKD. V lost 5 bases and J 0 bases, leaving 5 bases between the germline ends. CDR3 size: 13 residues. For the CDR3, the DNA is TGTGCCACCAGTGTGGGCAGCACAGATACGCAGTATTTT. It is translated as CATSVGSTDTQYF.

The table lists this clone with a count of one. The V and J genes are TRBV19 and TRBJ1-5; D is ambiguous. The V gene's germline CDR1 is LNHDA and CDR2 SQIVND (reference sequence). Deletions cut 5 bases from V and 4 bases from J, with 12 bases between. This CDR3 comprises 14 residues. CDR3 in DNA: TGTGCCAGTAGTTCCACTTGGGGAAATCAGCCCCAGCATTTT. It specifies CASSSTWGNQPQHF.

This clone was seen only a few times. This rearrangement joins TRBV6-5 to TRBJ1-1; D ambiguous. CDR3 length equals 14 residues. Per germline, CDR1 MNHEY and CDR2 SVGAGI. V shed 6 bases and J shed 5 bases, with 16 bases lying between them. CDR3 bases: TGTGCCAGCAGAGTACTAGGATCGTGGACTGAAGCTTTCTTT. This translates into CASRVLGSWTEAFF.

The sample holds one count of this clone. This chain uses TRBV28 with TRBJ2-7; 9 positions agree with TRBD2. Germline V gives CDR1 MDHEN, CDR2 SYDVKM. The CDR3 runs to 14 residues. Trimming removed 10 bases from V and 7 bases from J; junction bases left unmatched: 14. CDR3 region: CATSGLAGSWEQYF. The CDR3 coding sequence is TGTGCCACCTCCGGGCTAGCGGGATCGTGGGAGCAGTACTTC.

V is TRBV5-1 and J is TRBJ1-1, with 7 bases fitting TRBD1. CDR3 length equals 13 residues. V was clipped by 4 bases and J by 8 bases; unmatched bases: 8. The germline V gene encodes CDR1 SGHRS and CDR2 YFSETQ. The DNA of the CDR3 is TGCGCCAGCAGCCGGGGACAGCTGGAGGAAGCTTTCTTT. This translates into CASSRGQLEEAFF.

The CDR3 loop is CASSYPGEGASGRRETQYF. In DNA, the CDR3 is TGTGCCAGCAGTTATCCTGGGGAAGGAGCGAGCGGGAGACGGGAGACCCAGTACTTC. V is TRBV6-2 or TRBV6-3 and J is TRBJ2-5, with TRBD2 identical over 8 bases. Germline V CDR1 and CDR2: MNHEY, SVGEGT. Losses at the gene ends were 3 bases for V and 5 bases for J; bases not matched to a gene: 20. The CDR3 is 19 residues long.

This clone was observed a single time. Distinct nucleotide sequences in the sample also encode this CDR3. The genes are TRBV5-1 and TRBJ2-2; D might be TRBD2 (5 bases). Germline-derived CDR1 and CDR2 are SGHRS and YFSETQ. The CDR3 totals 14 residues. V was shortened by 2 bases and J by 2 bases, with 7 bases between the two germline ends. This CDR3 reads CASSLEGNTGELFF. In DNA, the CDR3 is TGCGCCAGCAGCTTAGAGGGAAACACCGGGGAGCTGTTTTTT.

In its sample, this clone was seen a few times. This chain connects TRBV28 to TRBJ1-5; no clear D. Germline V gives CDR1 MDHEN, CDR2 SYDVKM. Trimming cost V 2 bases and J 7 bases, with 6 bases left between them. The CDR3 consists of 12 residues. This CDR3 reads CASSLGAQPQHF. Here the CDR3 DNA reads TGTGCCAGCAGTTTAGGCGCGCAGCCCCAGCATTTT. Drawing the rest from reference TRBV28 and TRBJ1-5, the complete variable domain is DVKVTQSSRYLVKRTGEKVFLECVQDMDHENMFWYRQDPGLGLRLIYFSYDVKMKEKGDIPEGYSVSREKKERFSLILESASTNQTSMYLCASSLGAQPQHFGDGTRLSIL.

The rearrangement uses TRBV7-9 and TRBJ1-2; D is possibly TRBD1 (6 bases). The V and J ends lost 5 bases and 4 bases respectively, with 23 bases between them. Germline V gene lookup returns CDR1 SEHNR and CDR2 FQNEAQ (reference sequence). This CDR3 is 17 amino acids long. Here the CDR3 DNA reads TGTGCCAGCAGCCCGAGGGGGGCAGCCTCGGCCCTCTATGGCTACACCTTC. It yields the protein CASSPRGAASALYGYTF.

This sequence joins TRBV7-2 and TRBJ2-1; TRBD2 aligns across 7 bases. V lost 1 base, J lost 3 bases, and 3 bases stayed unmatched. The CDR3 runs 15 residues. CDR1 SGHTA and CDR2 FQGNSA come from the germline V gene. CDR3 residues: CASSLGSGFYNEQFF. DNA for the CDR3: TGTGCCAGCAGCTTAGGTAGCGGGTTCTACAATGAGCAGTTCTTC.

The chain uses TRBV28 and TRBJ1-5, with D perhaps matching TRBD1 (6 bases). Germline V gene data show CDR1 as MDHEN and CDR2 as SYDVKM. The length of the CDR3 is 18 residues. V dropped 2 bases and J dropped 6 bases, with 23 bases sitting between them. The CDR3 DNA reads TGTGCCAGCAGTTTAAGGGGGGTCTGGAGTAAGGCTAGTCAGCCCCAGCATTTT. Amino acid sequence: CASSLRGVWSKASQPQHF.

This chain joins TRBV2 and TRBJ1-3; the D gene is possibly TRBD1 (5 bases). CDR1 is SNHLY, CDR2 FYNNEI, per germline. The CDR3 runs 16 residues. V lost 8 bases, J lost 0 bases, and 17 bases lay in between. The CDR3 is CASLGLTDSSGNTIYF. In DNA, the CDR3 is TGTGCCAGCCTTGGCCTCACAGACAGCTCTGGAAACACCATATATTTT.

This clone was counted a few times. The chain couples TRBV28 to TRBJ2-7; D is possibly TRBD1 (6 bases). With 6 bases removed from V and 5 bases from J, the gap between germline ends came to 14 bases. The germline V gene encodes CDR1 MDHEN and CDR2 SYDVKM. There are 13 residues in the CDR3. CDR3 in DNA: TGTGCCAGCAGGCCGGGCAGGGGAGACGAGCAGTACTTC. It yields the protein CASRPGRGDEQYF.

In nucleotides, the CDR3 is TGTGCCAGCAGTGAATATGTGGGCGGGGAAGAGACCCAGTACTTC. Its translation: CASSEYVGGEETQYF. The V call is TRBV2, the J call TRBJ2-5; tentative D call: TRBD2 (6 bases). CDR1 SNHLY and CDR2 FYNNEI come from the germline V gene. This CDR3 region has 15 residues. V was clipped by 2 bases and J by 3 bases, with 13 bases between them.

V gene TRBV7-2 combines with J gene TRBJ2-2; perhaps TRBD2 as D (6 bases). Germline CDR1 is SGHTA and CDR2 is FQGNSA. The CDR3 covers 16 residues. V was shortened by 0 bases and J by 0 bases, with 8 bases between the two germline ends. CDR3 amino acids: CASSLASGANTGELFF. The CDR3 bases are TGTGCCAGCAGCTTAGCTAGCGGAGCGAACACCGGGGAGCTGTTTTTT.